The entry that follows covers one TCR beta chain sequence. Its specificity is unknown. Healthy donors had no documented immune events, such as infections, while sampled. The record originates from a study of identifying expanded T cells in peripheral blood. Points from the study as a whole: Two-week clone count variance significantly increased as total template count grew. Over approximately two and four weeks, about 16 and 20 clones changed, versus more than 1 between replicates.

The CDR3 totals 15 residues. The germline CDR1 and CDR2 sequences are KGHSH and LQKENI. The ends lost 6 bases at V and 3 bases at J; junction bases unmatched: 11. TCRdb's copy holds only in-frame clones and misses some; the assay was immunoSEQ multiplex PCR. The sample records about 53,000 clones, around 83% being singletons. This sequence originates from a person aged 18-70 years in good health. V gene TRBV18 combines with J gene TRBJ2-7; 7 bases are a match to TRBD1. The material sequenced was blood. CDR3 DNA: TGTGCCAGCTCCGCCCGACAGGGTGGCGGCTACGAGCAGTACTTC. Translation: CASSARQGGGYEQYF.